What follows are 13 T cell receptor beta chains derived from one specimen sequenced in a study of persistence of HIV-infected CD4 T cells. Sequencing used immunoSEQ version 4 in survey mode. Clones were read by immunoSEQ multiplex PCR, and TCRdb kept only the in-frame ones, dropping some. The table records tens of thousands of clones, 75% to 80% of them present only once. Cells were stimulated with overlapping HIV-1 Gag 15-mer peptides. Sorted nonresponding memory CD4+ T cells were CD40L-negative, CD69-negative, CD45RO-high. Their antigen targets remain unknown. The sample in question was CD4+ T cells sorted from PBMCs after approximately 19-hour stimulation, obtained from a patient who received antiretroviral therapy. These receptors originate from an adult man with HIV who was CMV-seropositive.

The genes are TRBV5-4 and TRBJ2-5; D is perhaps TRBD1 (5 bases). Germline assignment: CDR1 SGHNT and CDR2 YYREEE (reference sequence). The CDR3 spans 15 residues. V gave up 3 bases and J gave up 2 bases, with 14 bases separating them. The chain's CDR3 is CASSYGPGIQETQYF. For the CDR3, the DNA is TGTGCCAGCAGCTATGGCCCAGGGATTCAAGAGACCCAGTACTTC. Looking up the rest from reference TRBV5-4 and TRBJ2-5 gives the full variable domain: ETGVTQSPTHLIKTRGQQVTLRCSSQSGHNTVSWYQQALGQGPQFIFQYYREEENGRGNFPPRFSGLQFPNYSSELNVNALELDDSALYLCASSYGPGIQETQYFGPGTRLLVL.

V gene TRBV7-2 combines with J gene TRBJ2-3; possible D gene TRBD2, 6 bases. This CDR3 contains 15 residues. Trimming cost V 5 bases and J 2 bases, with 14 bases left between them. Germline CDR1 is SGHTA and CDR2 is FQGNSA. CDR3 protein: CASSLQAGATDTQYF. The CDR3 region has the DNA TGTGCCAGCAGCCTACAAGCGGGCGCCACAGATACGCAGTATTTT.

This clone occurred once. At the DNA level, this CDR3 is encoded by other sequences in the same sample as well. The gene calls are TRBV7-6 and TRBJ2-7, with D unresolved. The germline CDR1 and CDR2 sequences are SGHVS and FNYEAQ. V shed 1 base and J shed 4 bases, with 8 bases lying between them. This CDR3 is 13 amino acids long. Here the CDR3 DNA reads TGTGCCAGCAGCTTAGTCTCCCAGTACGAGCAGTACTTC. This encodes CASSLVSQYEQYF. The full variable domain, completed using reference TRBV7-6 and TRBJ2-7, is GAGVSQSPRYKVTKRGQDVALRCDPISGHVSLYWYRQALGQGPEFLTYFNYEAQQDKSGLPNDRFSAERPEGSISTLTIQRTEQRDSAMYRCASSLVSQYEQYFGPGTRLTVT.

The CDR3 region has the DNA TGTGCCAGCAGAAGGACAGATGGGGCCAACGTCCTGACTTTC. Its translation is CASRRTDGANVLTF. The gene calls are TRBV5-8 and TRBJ2-6; a weak D match, TRBD1 (6 bases). This CDR3 has 14 amino acids. CDR1 is SGHTS and CDR2 is YDEGEE in the germline V gene. V dropped 5 bases and J dropped 3 bases, with 9 bases sitting between them.

The rearrangement uses TRBV7-9 and TRBJ1-1, with D perhaps TRBD1 (6 bases). CDR3 length: 14 amino acids. The V gene lost 3 bases and the J gene lost 3 bases, with 11 bases spanning the gap. Germline assignment: CDR1 SEHNR and CDR2 FQNEAQ (reference sequence). In DNA form, the CDR3 reads TGTGCCAGCAGCTTCACAGGGACCCACACTGAAGCTTTCTTT. Translated: CASSFTGTHTEAFF.

The chain recombines TRBV19 with TRBJ1-1, with 7 bases aligning to TRBD1. The V segment lost 5 bases and the J segment 4 bases; nucleotides outside the gene matches: 13. CDR1 is LNHDA, CDR2 SQIVND, per germline (reference sequence). This CDR3 region has 16 residues. CDR3 sequence: CASSLRGTTGSTEAFF. CDR3 nucleotides: TGTGCCAGTAGTCTCCGAGGTACGACAGGGAGCACTGAAGCTTTCTTT.

The chain has TRBV12-3 or TRBV12-4 and TRBJ2-7; D uncertain. Between the trimmed V and J ends, which lost 6 bases and 0 bases, there was a span of 9 bases. CDR3 length: 13 amino acids. The CDR3 protein is CASSFDRSYEQYF. DNA of the CDR3: TGTGCCAGCAGCTTCGACCGCTCCTACGAGCAGTACTTC.

The V and J genes are TRBV29-1 and TRBJ2-7; D is unresolved. The CDR3 has 13 residues. Germline V gene lookup returns CDR1 SQVTM and CDR2 ANQGSEA. Trimming removed 5 bases at V and 3 bases at J, with 14 bases between. The DNA for the CDR3 is TGCAGCGTTAGGAAGGACCGAGGCTACGAGCAGTACTTC. Its protein is CSVRKDRGYEQYF.

This clone was picked up one time. The rearrangement uses TRBV6-5 and TRBJ1-5; D is uncertain. Trimming cost V 7 bases and J 1 base, with 11 bases left between them. The CDR3 totals 14 residues. Germline CDR1 MNHEY, CDR2 SVGAGI. This chain's CDR3 is CASINTGSNQPQHF. The CDR3 DNA reads TGTGCCAGCATCAACACTGGAAGCAATCAGCCCCAGCATTTT.

This clone was seen just once. The chain uses TRBV3-1 (or the pseudogene TRBV3-2) and TRBJ1-3; no clear D. CDR1 is LGHDT, CDR2 YNNKEL, per germline (reference sequence). V shed 2 bases and J shed 4 bases, with 9 bases lying between them. The CDR3 runs to 14 residues. CDR3 region: CASSQYTAGNTIYF. The DNA for the CDR3 is TGTGCCAGCAGCCAATACACAGCGGGAAACACCATATATTTT.

The V call is TRBV3-1 (or the pseudogene TRBV3-2), the J call TRBJ1-2; TRBD1 aligns across 9 bases. CDR3 length: 14 residues. Germline assignment: CDR1 LGHDT and CDR2 YNNKEL (reference sequence). V was pared by 2 bases and J by 4 bases, with 2 bases of the junction left unmatched. The CDR3 loop reads CASSQSDRGYGYTF. The DNA for the CDR3 is TGTGCCAGCAGCCAATCGGACAGGGGCTATGGCTACACCTTC.

The V call is TRBV9, the J call TRBJ2-1, with D uncertain. This CDR3 is built from 15 residues. V dropped 0 bases and J dropped 0 bases, with 7 bases sitting between them. Germline CDR1 reads SGDLS; CDR2 reads YYNGEE. Here the CDR3 reads CASSVVDFSYNEQFF. As DNA, the CDR3 is TGTGCCAGCAGCGTAGTTGACTTCTCCTACAATGAGCAGTTCTTC. The variable domain in full, completed from reference TRBV9 and TRBJ2-1, reads DSGVTQTPKHLITATGQRVTLRCSPRSGDLSVYWYQQSLDQGLQFLIQYYNGEERAKGNILERFSAQQFPDLHSELNLSSLELGDSALYFCASSVVDFSYNEQFFGPGTRLTVL.

The V and J genes are TRBV7-6 and TRBJ2-1; D is possibly TRBD2 (5 bases). Per the germline V gene, CDR1 is SGHVS and CDR2 is FNYEAQ. The CDR3 spans 16 residues. Trimming removed 6 bases from V and 5 bases from J, with 20 bases in between. This CDR3 reads CASSSFGDVVNNEQFF. The CDR3 bases are TGTGCCAGCAGTTCCTTCGGGGATGTGGTAAACAATGAGCAGTTCTTC.